Listed here is a single T cell receptor beta chain. Its target is unknown. The data were taken from a study of blood T cells in healthy people across ages. Findings and caveats of the study: Leaving the PBMCs unsorted stopped any conclusive comparison of naive versus antigen-experienced cells. CMV status of donors was unknown, possibly confounding expanded clonotype changes.

At least 7 million PBMCs were isolated per sample. Sample-barcoded 5' priming and a J-beta primer mix drove a second PCR of roughly 7 to 11 cycles. TCRdb recomputed calls from the 5' RACE reads with MiXCR, one row per CDR3 protein. The table has about 780,000 distinct CDR3 sequences, about half seen once. Sample: blood. This TCR was recovered from an elderly man in good health.

CDR3 loop: CASSAGKPSGNNEQFF. The CDR3 DNA reads TGTGCCAGCAGCGCCGGTAAACCTAGCGGGAACAATGAGCAGTTCTTC. The genes are TRBV5-4 and TRBJ2-1; 9 nucleotides align to TRBD2. Trimming cost V 4 bases and J 5 bases; bases outside gene matches: 10. The CDR3 is 16 amino acids. The germline V gene encodes CDR1 SGHNT and CDR2 YYREEE (reference sequence).